A selection of T cell receptor beta chains follows, all from one sample in a study of blood T cell repertoires in COVID-19. This table comes from immunoSEQ multiplex PCR, and its TCRdb copy is limited to in-frame clones, with some not included. Of over 110,000 clones listed, 84% are singletons. The specimen sequenced was PBMCs or T cells enriched from blood (not recorded which). The receptors come from a middle-aged man in a cohort exposed to, infected with or recovered from COVID-19 (not recorded which). Both conserved end residues are part of each CDR3. D genes are given only for firm matches. The size entry is marked missing in some rows and otherwise reads once, few, many or a size class.

j_call d_call v_call clone_size cdr3_nt cdr3_aa
TRBJ2-2 TRBD2 TRBV7-8 NA TGTGCACTCGCCCCCCTAGCGGCTAACACCGGGGAGCTGTTTTTT CALAPLAANTGELFF
TRBJ2-7 TRBD1 TRBV30 NA TGTGCCTGCCGGGACAGGGGAAACGAGCAGTACTTC CACRDRGNEQYF
TRBJ1-1 NA TRBV18 NA TGTGCCAGCTCTCTACCAGGGGCGGGGGACACTGAAGCTTTCTTT CASSLPGAGDTEAFF
TRBJ2-1 NA TRBV18 NA TGTGCCAGCTCAGCGACTAGTTCTAATGAGCAGTTCTTC CASSATSSNEQFF
TRBJ2-1 NA TRBV7-9 NA TGTGCGGCGACAGGCTTTCGAACAACCTACAATGAGCAGTTCTTC CAATGFRTTYNEQFF
TRBJ2-7 TRBD2 TRBV7-9 NA TGTGCCAGCAGCCAACTAGCGGGAGCGAACGAGCAGTACTTC CASSQLAGANEQYF
TRBJ2-7 NA TRBV6-1 NA TGTGCCAGCAGTGAATACGGCGGGTTGAACTACGAGCAGTACTTC CASSEYGGLNYEQYF
TRBJ2-3 TRBD2 TRBV28 NA TGTGCCCTCGGGGAGCGGGAGTCAGATACGCAGTATTTT CALGERESDTQYF
TRBJ1-6 TRBD1 TRBV7-2 few TGTGCCAGCAGCTTAGGGACAGGGCGTAGCAATTCACCCCTCCACTTT CASSLGTGRSNSPLHF
TRBJ1-5 NA TRBV19 NA TGTGCCAGTAACCCAAGAGGGAATCAGCCCCAGCATTTT CASNPRGNQPQHF
TRBJ1-2 NA TRBV6-1 once TGTGCCAGCAGTGAAGCGCAGGCGAACTATGGCTACACCTTC CASSEAQANYGYTF
TRBJ2-3 NA TRBV2 NA TGTGCCAGCACCCAGGACAAGCCTAGCACAGATACGCAGTATTTT CASTQDKPSTDTQYF
TRBJ1-1 TRBD1 TRBV5-6 few TGTGCCAGCAGCGTGGACAGGCCTCTGAACACTGAAGCTTTCTTT CASSVDRPLNTEAFF
TRBJ2-7 NA TRBV19 NA TGTGCCAGTAGTCCCGGGTACGAGCAGTACTTC CASSPGYEQYF
TRBJ1-2 NA TRBV29-1 NA TGCAGCGTTGAAGAGCGAGGGTATGGCTACACCTTC CSVEERGYGYTF